This TCR beta chain is from a study of shared clonotypes between healthy human individuals. Points from the study as a whole: Non-shared clonotypes displayed generation probabilities falling below those of clonotypes present in all four donors. Among several donors, approximately 5% of naive CD4 clonotypes were found in common.

The donor cohort consisted entirely of Caucasian adults residing in Nashville, Tennessee. Profiled with immunoSEQ multiplex PCR; TCRdb holds only in-frame clones, not every one. Of approximately 2.3 million clones listed, 85% to 95% are singletons. A word on this clone: Its specificity is unknown.

CDR1 is MDHEN and CDR2 is SYDVKM in the germline V gene. V was trimmed by 3 bases and J by 5 bases, leaving 6 bases between them. This CDR3 spans 12 amino acids. Material: naive CD4+ T cells from PBMCs. The subset denotes: CD45RA+ positively selected. The V call is TRBV28, the J call TRBJ2-3; D unresolved. The TCR comes from a man between 18 and 35 years old in good health. Some clones in this sample may be carry-over from other donors' samples. Here the CDR3 DNA reads TGTGCCAGCAGTTTTGGAGAAGATACGCAGTATTTT. It translates to CASSFGEDTQYF. The full variable domain, its missing parts supplied by reference TRBV28 and TRBJ2-3, is DVKVTQSSRYLVKRTGEKVFLECVQDMDHENMFWYRQDPGLGLRLIYFSYDVKMKEKGDIPEGYSVSREKKERFSLILESASTNQTSMYLCASSFGEDTQYFGPGTRLTVL.